This TCR beta chain was observed in a study of T cell changes during pregnancy in multiple sclerosis (dated by TCRdb to the late 2010s). Background on the whole study: Changes in the T cell repertoire over the course of pregnancy were examined in this study in women with multiple sclerosis.

Libraries were constructed by the immunoSEQ multiplex PCR assay. Here the immuneACCESS table is served through TCRdb, limited to in-frame sequences with V and J called. Missing clones are a known gap in these copies; in checked studies unresolved V genes cover under half, and the rest lacks a known reason. This sample gives about 46,000 clones in total; less than 95% of them show up just once. Approximately 2.9% of the sample comes from the top ten. This clone was seen once. Its antigen remains unidentified. Base qualities are not provided; no much larger clone lies one nucleotide away. The sequence came from a female donor with multiple sclerosis, enrolled in a pregnancy study. Sequencing used CD8+ T cells from peripheral blood mononuclear cells, obtained in the second trimester of pregnancy.

The CDR3 is CASSPFGQAISLLSGNTIYF. The DNA sequence is given as TGTGCCAGCAGCCCCTTTGGACAGGCTATATCGTTACTCTCTGGAAACACCATATATTTT. This chain joins TRBV9 to TRBJ1-3; the junction holds 7 bases that match TRBD1. V trim: 4 bases; J trim: 0 bases; unmatched bases: 19. The CDR3 starts with the cysteine, ends with the phenylalanine, and has 20 residues. Only the CDR3 region is kept as DNA, spanning 60 bases read in frame from base 1. The germline V gene sets CDR1 to SGDLS and CDR2 to YYNGEE.